Here is one T cell receptor beta chain with its context. This clone's antigen is unknown. The input lacks base qualities; no much larger clone sits a single base away. The data stem from a study of T cells in Graves' hyperthyroidism and ophthalmopathy (dated by TCRdb to between 2018 and 2021). With respect to the entire study: Peripheral blood samples were taken at initial diagnosis, before any treatment was given. TCR V-J signatures able to tell the groups apart were searched for in a discovery cohort of 100 or so patients, of whom fewer than 45 had Graves' ophthalmopathy and roughly 58 had stable Graves' hyperthyroidism. In about six Graves' hyperthyroidism patients, the study also compared T-cell repertoires from thyroid tissue with T-cell repertoires from blood. TCR Vbeta CDR3 sequencing of 130 to 150 peripheral blood samples (over 40 ophthalmopathy, about 74 hyperthyroidism and approximately 17 progressor patients) is reported in the paper. Following sampling, methimazole starting at 30 mg daily was given to hyperthyroidism patients, and high-dose intravenous methylprednisolone was given to ophthalmopathy patients. Prospective prediction of ophthalmopathy was tested in an independent validation cohort of fewer than 20 hyperthyroidism patients and 17 patients who later progressed to ophthalmopathy. The approximately 98 discovery patients were randomly divided into training and test sets at a 7:3 ratio. Study-level results and caveats: A model built on a 13 V-J signature distinguished ophthalmopathy from stable hyperthyroidism, reaching 87.88% sensitivity and about 81% specificity in cross-validation and 80%/75% in testing. Blood samples also contained most of the expanded thyroid clonotypes (frequency above 0.001), which suggests that blood repertoires may reflect thyroid immune responses. Sample size was not statistically predetermined, and investigators were not blinded to group allocation. In validation, the model predicted progression to ophthalmopathy with approximately 69% sensitivity and about 73% specificity, a median of 6.5 months before onset.

The TCR beta CDR3 regions were amplified from RNA transcripts. For the first round of RT-PCR on the TCR CDR3, the HTBI primer set was used together with the Qiagen OneStep RT-PCR kit. Libraries were constructed in a second round of multiplex PCR, after which size selection and purification were carried out. Sequencing of the libraries was done on an Illumina HiSeq2000 using paired-end 100 bp reads. Per the original workflow: SOAPnuke was used to process the raw data, with reads discarded if the reads contained adapters or uncalled bases, had a mean Phred below 15, or lacked an exact constant-primer or identifier match. COPE v1.2.5 was used to merge the high-quality paired reads, and each unique nucleotide sequence was defined as a clonotype. MiTCR v1.1 was used to align clonotypes to the IMGT TRBV, TRBD and TRBJ reference segments. Analysis was restricted to V-J combinations with a frequency above 0.0001, which covered just over 98% of repertoires. The TCS score was defined as F50 (clonal expansion) divided by E x V (chaos), with BLOSUM62-based TCRdist calculated between CDR3 peptides within each V-J. Welch's t-statistics and random forest reduced 450 to 600 V-J features to around 14, which were used in a naive Bayes classifier (R e1071). Using fastp at Q25 and MiXCR, TCRdb reprocessed the public reads and kept productive beta chains. Rows with a matching CDR3 protein are joined into one entry that keeps the most common DNA and genes. The V and J calls were not made by the authors but by TCRdb's processing. Recorded for this sample are about 640,000 distinct CDR3 sequences; roughly 20% of them occurred a single time. The top ten clonotypes cover around a third of the sample.

V and J are truncated by 7 bases and 3 bases respectively, leaving an intervening sequence of 13 bases. The CDR3 goes from the cysteine to the phenylalanine over 14 residues. The read is trimmed to its CDR3 DNA, 42 bases read in frame from base 1. For CDR1 and CDR2, the germline V gene (reference sequence) lists LNHDA and SQIVND. Ophthalmopathy patients had moderately to severely active disease, Clinical Activity Score of at least 3, NOSPECS grade of at least 4, and duration under 3 months. Patients with uncontrolled infections, other autoimmune diseases, pregnancy or lactation were excluded. Diagnoses relied on clinical symptoms, serum thyroxine and TRAb, thyroid ultrasound and orbital computed tomography. Ficoll-Paque density gradient centrifugation was used to isolate PBMCs from approximately 10 ml of fresh peripheral blood. Total RNA was extracted using Trizol reagent, and RNA quality was assessed on an Agilent 2100 Bioanalyzer.

Specimen: blood. The chain uses TRBV19 and TRBJ1-5; TRBD1 could be the D gene, as 5 bases match. The clonotype originates from a man aged 30 to 39 with Graves' ophthalmopathy. The nucleotides are TGTGCCAGTACCCTTGGGACGAACAATCAGCCCCAGCATTTT. This translates into CASTLGTNNQPQHF.